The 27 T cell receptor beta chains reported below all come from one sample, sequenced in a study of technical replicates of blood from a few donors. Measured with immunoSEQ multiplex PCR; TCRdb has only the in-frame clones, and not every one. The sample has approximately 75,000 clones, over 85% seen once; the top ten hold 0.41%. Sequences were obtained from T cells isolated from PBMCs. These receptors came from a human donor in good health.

The CDR3 bases are TGTGCCAGCAGTTACTCAGGGGTAGCTGGTGAGCAGTTCTTC. Its protein product is CASSYSGVAGEQFF. The chain recombines TRBV6-5 with TRBJ2-1; D is possibly TRBD1 (5 bases). V lost 0 bases and J lost 9, with 12 bases in between. Germline V gene sequence: CDR1 MNHEY, CDR2 SVGAGI. This CDR3 is 14 amino acids long.

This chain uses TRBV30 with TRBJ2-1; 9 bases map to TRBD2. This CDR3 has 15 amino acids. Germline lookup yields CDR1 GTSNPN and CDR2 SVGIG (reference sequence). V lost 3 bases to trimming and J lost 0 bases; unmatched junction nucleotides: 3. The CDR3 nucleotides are TGTGCCTGGAGCGGCGGGAGGGGCTCCTACAATGAGCAGTTCTTC. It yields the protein CAWSGGRGSYNEQFF.

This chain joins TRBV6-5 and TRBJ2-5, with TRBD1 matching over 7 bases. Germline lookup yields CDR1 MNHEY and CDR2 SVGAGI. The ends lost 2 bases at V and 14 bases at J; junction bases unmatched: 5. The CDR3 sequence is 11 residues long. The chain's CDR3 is CASSYRDRQYF. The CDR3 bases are TGTGCCAGCAGTTACCGGGACAGACAATACTTC.

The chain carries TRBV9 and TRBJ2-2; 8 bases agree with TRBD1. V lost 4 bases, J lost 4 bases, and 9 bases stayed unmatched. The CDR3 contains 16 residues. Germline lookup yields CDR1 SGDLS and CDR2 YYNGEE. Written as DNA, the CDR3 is TGTGCCAGCAGCCCACCGACAGGGGAGGTCACCGGGGAGCTGTTTTTT. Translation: CASSPPTGEVTGELFF. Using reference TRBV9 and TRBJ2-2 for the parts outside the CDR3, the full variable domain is DSGVTQTPKHLITATGQRVTLRCSPRSGDLSVYWYQQSLDQGLQFLIQYYNGEERAKGNILERFSAQQFPDLHSELNLSSLELGDSALYFCASSPPTGEVTGELFFGEGSRLTVL.

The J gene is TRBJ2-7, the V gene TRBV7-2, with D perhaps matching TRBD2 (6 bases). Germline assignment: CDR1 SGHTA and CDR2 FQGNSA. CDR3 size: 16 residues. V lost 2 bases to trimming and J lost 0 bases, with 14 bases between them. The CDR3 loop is CASSLIAGIYSYEQYF. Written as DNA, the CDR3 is TGTGCCAGCAGCTTAATCGCGGGGATATACTCCTACGAGCAGTACTTC.

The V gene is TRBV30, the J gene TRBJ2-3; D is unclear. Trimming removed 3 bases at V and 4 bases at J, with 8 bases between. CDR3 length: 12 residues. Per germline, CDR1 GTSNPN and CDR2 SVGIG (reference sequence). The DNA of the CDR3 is TGTGCCTGGAGCTCGCGAGCAGATACGCAGTATTTT. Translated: CAWSSRADTQYF.

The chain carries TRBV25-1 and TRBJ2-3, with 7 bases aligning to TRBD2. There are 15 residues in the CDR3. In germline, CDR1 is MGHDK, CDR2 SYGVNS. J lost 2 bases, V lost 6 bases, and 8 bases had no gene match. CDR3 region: CASRFGAGDTDTQYF. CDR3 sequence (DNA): TGTGCCAGCAGGTTCGGGGCGGGAGACACAGATACGCAGTATTTT.

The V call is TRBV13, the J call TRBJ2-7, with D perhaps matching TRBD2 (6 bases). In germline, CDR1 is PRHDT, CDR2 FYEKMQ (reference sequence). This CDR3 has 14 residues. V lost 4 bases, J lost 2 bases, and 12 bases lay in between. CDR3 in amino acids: CASSSMGEAYEQYF. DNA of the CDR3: TGTGCCAGCAGCTCAATGGGGGAGGCCTACGAGCAGTACTTC.

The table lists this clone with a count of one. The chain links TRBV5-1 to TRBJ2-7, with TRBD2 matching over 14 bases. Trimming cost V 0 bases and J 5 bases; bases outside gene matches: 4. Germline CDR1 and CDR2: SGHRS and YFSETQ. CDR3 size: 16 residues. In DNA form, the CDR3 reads TGCGCCAGCAGCTTGGGTGGGACTAGCGGGAGCAACGAGCAGTACTTC. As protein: CASSLGGTSGSNEQYF.

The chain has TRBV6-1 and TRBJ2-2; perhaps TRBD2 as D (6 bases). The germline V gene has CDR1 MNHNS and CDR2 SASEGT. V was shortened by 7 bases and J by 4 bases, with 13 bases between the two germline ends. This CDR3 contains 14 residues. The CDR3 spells CASKRGTGTGELFF. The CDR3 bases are TGTGCCAGCAAACGGGGGACGGGCACCGGGGAGCTGTTTTTT.

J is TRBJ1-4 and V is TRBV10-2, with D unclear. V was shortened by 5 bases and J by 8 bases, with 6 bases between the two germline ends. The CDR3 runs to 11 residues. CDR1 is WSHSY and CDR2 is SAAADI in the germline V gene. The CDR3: CASSPREKLFF. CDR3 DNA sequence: TGCGCCAGCAGTCCTCGGGAAAAACTGTTTTTT.

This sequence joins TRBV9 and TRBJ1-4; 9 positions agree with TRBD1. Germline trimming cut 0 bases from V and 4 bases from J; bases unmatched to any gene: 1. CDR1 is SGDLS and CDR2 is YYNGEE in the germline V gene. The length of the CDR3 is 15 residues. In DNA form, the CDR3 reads TGTGCCAGCAGCGTAGGGGGACAGGGTAATGAAAAACTGTTTTTT. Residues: CASSVGGQGNEKLFF.

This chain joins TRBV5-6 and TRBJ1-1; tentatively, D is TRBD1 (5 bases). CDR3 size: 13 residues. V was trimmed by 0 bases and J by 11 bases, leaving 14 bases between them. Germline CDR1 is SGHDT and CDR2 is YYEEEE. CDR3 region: CASSLEAGSGAFF. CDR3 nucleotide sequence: TGTGCCAGCAGCTTGGAGGCGGGGTCAGGGGCTTTCTTT.

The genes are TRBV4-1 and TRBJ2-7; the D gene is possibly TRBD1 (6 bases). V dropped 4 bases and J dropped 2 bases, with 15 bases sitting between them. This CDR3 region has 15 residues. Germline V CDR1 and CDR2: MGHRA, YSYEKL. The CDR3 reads CASSLIPGQTYEQYF. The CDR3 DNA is TGCGCCAGCAGCCTCATACCGGGACAAACCTACGAGCAGTACTTC.

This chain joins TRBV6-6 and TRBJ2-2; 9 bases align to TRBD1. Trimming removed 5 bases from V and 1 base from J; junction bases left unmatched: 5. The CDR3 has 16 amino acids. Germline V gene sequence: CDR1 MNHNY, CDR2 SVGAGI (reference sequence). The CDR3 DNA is TGTGCCAGCAGTCAACCGGGACAGGGGAACACCGGGGAGCTGTTTTTT. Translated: CASSQPGQGNTGELFF.

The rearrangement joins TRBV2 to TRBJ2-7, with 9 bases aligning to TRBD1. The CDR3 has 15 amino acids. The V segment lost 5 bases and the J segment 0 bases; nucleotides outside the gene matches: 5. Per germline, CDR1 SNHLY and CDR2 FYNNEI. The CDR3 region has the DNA TGTGCCAGCAGTTTACAGGGGGCAAACTCCTACGAGCAGTACTTC. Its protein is CASSLQGANSYEQYF.

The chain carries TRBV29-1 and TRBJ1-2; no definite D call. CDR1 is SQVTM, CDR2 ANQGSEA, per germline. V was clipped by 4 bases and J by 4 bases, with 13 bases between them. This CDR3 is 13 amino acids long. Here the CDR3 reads CSVVSTVGYGYTF. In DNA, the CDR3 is TGCAGCGTTGTGTCAACAGTTGGCTATGGCTACACCTTC.

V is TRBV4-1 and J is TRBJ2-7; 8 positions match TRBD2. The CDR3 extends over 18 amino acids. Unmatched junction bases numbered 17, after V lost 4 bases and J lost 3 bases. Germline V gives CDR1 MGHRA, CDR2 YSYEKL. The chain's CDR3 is CASSLSGGSSVNLYEQYF. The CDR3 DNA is TGCGCCAGCAGCCTCAGCGGGGGCTCTAGCGTAAACCTCTACGAGCAGTACTTC.

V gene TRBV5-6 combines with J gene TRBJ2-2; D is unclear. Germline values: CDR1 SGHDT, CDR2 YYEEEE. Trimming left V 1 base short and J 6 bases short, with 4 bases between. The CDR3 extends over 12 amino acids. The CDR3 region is CASSLYPGELFF. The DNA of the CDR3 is TGTGCCAGCAGCTTGTATCCCGGGGAGCTGTTTTTT.

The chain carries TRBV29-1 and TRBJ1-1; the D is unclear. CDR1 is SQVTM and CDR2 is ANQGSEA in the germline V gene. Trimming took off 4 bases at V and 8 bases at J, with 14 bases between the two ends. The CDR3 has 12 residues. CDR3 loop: CSVGAGGMEAFF. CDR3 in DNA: TGCAGCGTTGGGGCGGGCGGTATGGAAGCTTTCTTT.

The CDR3 DNA follows: TGCGCCAGCAGCTTGGCAGGGGCGTCCTACGAGCAGTACTTC. It codes for CASSLAGASYEQYF. The chain has TRBV5-1 and TRBJ2-7; tentative D call: TRBD1 (6 bases). Germline V gives CDR1 SGHRS, CDR2 YFSETQ. The V and J ends lost 0 bases and 1 base respectively, with 8 bases between them. The length of the CDR3 is 14 residues. The full variable domain, rest sourced from reference TRBV5-1 and TRBJ2-7, is KAGVTQTPRYLIKTRGQQVTLSCSPISGHRSVSWYQQTPGQGLQFLFEYFSETQRNKGNFPGRFSGRQFSNSRSEMNVSTLELGDSALYLCASSLAGASYEQYFGPGTRLTVT.

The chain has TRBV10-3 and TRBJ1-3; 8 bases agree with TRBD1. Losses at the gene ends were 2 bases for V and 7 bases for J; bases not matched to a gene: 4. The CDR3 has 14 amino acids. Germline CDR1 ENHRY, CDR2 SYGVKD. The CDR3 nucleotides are TGTGCCATCAGTGAGCTGACAGGGGAGAACACCATATATTTT. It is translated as CAISELTGENTIYF.

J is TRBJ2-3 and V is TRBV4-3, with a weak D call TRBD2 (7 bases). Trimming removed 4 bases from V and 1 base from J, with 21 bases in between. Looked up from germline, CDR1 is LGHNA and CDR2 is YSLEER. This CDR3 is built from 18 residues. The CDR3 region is CASSLTPPGGEGTDTQYF. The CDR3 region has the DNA TGCGCCAGCAGCCTCACTCCTCCGGGGGGCGAGGGCACAGATACGCAGTATTTT.

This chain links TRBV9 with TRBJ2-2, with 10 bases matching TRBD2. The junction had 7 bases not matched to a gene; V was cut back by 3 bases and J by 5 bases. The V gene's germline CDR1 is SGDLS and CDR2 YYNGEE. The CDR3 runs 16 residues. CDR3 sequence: CASSGDGTSVTGELFF. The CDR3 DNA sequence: TGTGCCAGCAGCGGGGACGGGACTAGCGTTACCGGGGAGCTGTTTTTT.

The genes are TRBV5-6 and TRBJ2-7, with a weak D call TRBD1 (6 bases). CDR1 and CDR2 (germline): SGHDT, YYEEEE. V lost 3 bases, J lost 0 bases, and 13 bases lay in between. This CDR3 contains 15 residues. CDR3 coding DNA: TGTGCCAGCAGCTACCGAAGGGGGAACTCCTACGAGCAGTACTTC. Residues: CASSYRRGNSYEQYF.

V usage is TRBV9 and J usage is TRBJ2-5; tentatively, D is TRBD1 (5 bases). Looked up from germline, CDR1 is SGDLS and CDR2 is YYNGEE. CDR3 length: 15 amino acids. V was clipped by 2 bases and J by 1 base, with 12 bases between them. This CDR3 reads CASSVETGAQETQYF. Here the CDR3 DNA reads TGTGCCAGCAGCGTTGAAACAGGAGCCCAAGAGACCCAGTACTTC.

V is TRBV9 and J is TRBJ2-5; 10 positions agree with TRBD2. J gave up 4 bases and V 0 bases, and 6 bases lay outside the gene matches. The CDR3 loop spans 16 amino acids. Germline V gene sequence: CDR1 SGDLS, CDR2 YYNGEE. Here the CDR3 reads CASSVDSAGGRETQYF. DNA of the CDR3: TGTGCCAGCAGCGTAGATTCAGCGGGAGGGCGAGAGACCCAGTACTTC.